The clone carrying this TCR beta chain was detected many times. Its antigen is unidentified. The read halts 3 residues ahead of the CDR3 end, with the missing end drawn from the germline J gene. Profiled with immunoSEQ multiplex PCR; TCRdb holds only in-frame clones, not every one. This sample carries tens of thousands of clones, none of them present only once. The sample is drawn from a study of T cell clonality in common variable immunodeficiency. Germline loops: CDR1 SGHTA, CDR2 FQGTGA. V was trimmed by 4 bases and J by 7 bases, leaving 11 bases between them. This CDR3 is 14 amino acids long. Findings and limits, study-wide: Links between repertoire features and CVID complications were heterogeneity-limited. Fewer deletions and N-nucleotide insertions were reportedly seen in common variable immunodeficiency TCR beta sequences. Compared with healthy controls, CVID subjects showed increased TCRbeta clonality, mostly in about a third.

The chain recombines TRBV7-3 with TRBJ1-6; tentatively, D is TRBD1 (5 bases). This clonotype was obtained from a person between 18 and 69 years old in good health. Source material: peripheral blood mononuclear cells. The CDR3 DNA, read in part, is TGTGCCAGCAGCTCTGGACACCAGAATTCACCC. Translated, it gives CASSSGHQNSP. The CDR3 reads in full as CASSSGHQNSPLHF.